These T cell receptor beta chains were read from a single sample in a study of CD4 T cells in relation to SARS-CoV-2 and coronaviruses. The antigens for these receptors are not known. Some clones are missing from TCRdb's copy, which holds only in-frame ones; the method was immunoSEQ multiplex PCR. Of under 25,000 clones listed, about 80% were seen once; the top ten hold 15% to 19%. The sample was CD4+ T cells from PBMCs, cultured in vitro. Source of these receptors: a human donor in good health. The CDR3 runs from the conserved cysteine through the conserved F or W. The D gene is left open where the match is weak. Some rows mark clone size as missing; the rest say once, few, many or name a class of expanded clone.

clone size: .
D gene: .
J gene: TRBJ1-2
V gene: TRBV19
CDR3 length: 12
CDR3 protein: CASSKEGGGYTF
CDR3 DNA: TGTGCCAGTAGTAAGGAGGGAGGTGGCTACACCTTC

clone size: .
D gene: .
J gene: TRBJ1-5
V gene: TRBV6-5
CDR3 length: 14
CDR3 protein: CASSHREINQPQHF
CDR3 DNA: TGTGCCAGCAGCCACCGGGAAATCAATCAGCCCCAGCATTTT

clone size: .
D gene: .
J gene: TRBJ2-1
V gene: TRBV9
CDR3 length: 14
CDR3 protein: CASSGTPSFSEQFF
CDR3 DNA: TGTGCCAGCAGCGGGACCCCGTCATTTAGTGAGCAGTTCTTC

clone size: once
D gene: TRBD1
J gene: TRBJ2-7
V gene: TRBV4-1
CDR3 length: 15
CDR3 protein: CASSQIPGQGLEQYF
CDR3 DNA: TGCGCCAGCAGCCAAATACCGGGACAGGGGCTCGAGCAGTACTTC

clone size: .
D gene: TRBD1
J gene: TRBJ2-7
V gene: TRBV18
CDR3 length: 16
CDR3 protein: CASSPPFGQGRDEQYF
CDR3 DNA: TGTGCCAGCTCACCACCCTTTGGACAGGGGAGGGACGAGCAGTACTTC

clone size: .
D gene: TRBD1
J gene: TRBJ2-7
V gene: TRBV7-9
CDR3 length: 16
CDR3 protein: CASSLAPGQGAREQYF
CDR3 DNA: TGTGCCAGCAGCTTAGCACCGGGACAGGGGGCTCGAGAGCAGTACTTC

clone size: .
D gene: .
J gene: TRBJ2-5
V gene: TRBV18
CDR3 length: 16
CDR3 protein: CASSRLNTGVRETQYF
CDR3 DNA: TGTGCCAGCTCACGGTTAAACACGGGGGTCCGGGAGACCCAGTACTTC

clone size: .
D gene: .
J gene: TRBJ1-1
V gene: TRBV28
CDR3 length: 13
CDR3 protein: CASTFSDPGVAFF
CDR3 DNA: TGTGCCAGCACCTTTTCCGACCCAGGGGTAGCTTTCTTT

clone size: .
D gene: .
J gene: TRBJ2-3
V gene: TRBV19
CDR3 length: 13
CDR3 protein: CASSIYGRQPQYF
CDR3 DNA: TGTGCCAGTAGTATTTATGGACGCCAACCGCAGTATTTT

clone size: .
D gene: .
J gene: TRBJ1-5
V gene: TRBV7-2
CDR3 length: 15
CDR3 protein: CASSLYGSSNQPQHF
CDR3 DNA: TGTGCCAGCAGCTTATACGGATCTAGCAATCAGCCCCAGCATTTT

clone size: .
D gene: TRBD2
J gene: TRBJ2-3
V gene: TRBV2
CDR3 length: 18
CDR3 protein: CASSSGLAGPWGTDTQYF
CDR3 DNA: TGTGCCAGCAGTTCGGGACTAGCGGGACCCTGGGGCACAGATACGCAGTATTTT

clone size: .
D gene: TRBD1
J gene: TRBJ1-5
V gene: TRBV20-1
CDR3 length: 16
CDR3 protein: CSASPGQGGSGQPQHF
CDR3 DNA: TGCAGTGCTAGTCCGGGACAGGGCGGAAGTGGTCAGCCCCAGCATTTT

clone size: .
D gene: TRBD1
J gene: TRBJ1-3
V gene: TRBV30
CDR3 length: 16
CDR3 protein: CAWSVLGRGAGNTIYF
CDR3 DNA: TGTGCCTGGAGTGTACTGGGCAGGGGGGCAGGAAACACCATATATTTT

clone size: .
D gene: .
J gene: TRBJ1-2
V gene: TRBV9
CDR3 length: 14
CDR3 protein: CASSARGGTYGYTF
CDR3 DNA: TGTGCCAGCAGCGCCCGGGGGGGGACCTATGGCTACACCTTC

clone size: .
D gene: TRBD1
J gene: TRBJ2-5
V gene: TRBV24-1
CDR3 length: 14
CDR3 protein: CATSAGQLQETQYF
CDR3 DNA: TGTGCCACCAGTGCGGGACAGCTACAAGAGACCCAGTACTTC

clone size: .
D gene: .
J gene: TRBJ2-1
V gene: TRBV20-1
CDR3 length: 11
CDR3 protein: CSARGNNEQFF
CDR3 DNA: TGCAGTGCTAGGGGGAACAATGAGCAGTTCTTC

clone size: .
D gene: TRBD1
J gene: TRBJ2-3
V gene: TRBV13
CDR3 length: 17
CDR3 protein: CASSLRRDRGWTDTQYF
CDR3 DNA: TGTGCCAGCAGCTTAAGGCGGGACAGGGGATGGACAGATACGCAGTATTTT

clone size: .
D gene: .
J gene: TRBJ2-1
V gene: TRBV5-6
CDR3 length: 13
CDR3 protein: CASSFQVPNEQFF
CDR3 DNA: TGTGCCAGCAGCTTCCAGGTTCCCAATGAGCAGTTCTTC

clone size: once
D gene: TRBD1
J gene: TRBJ1-1
V gene: TRBV29-1
CDR3 length: 13
CDR3 protein: CSAPLQGAAEAFF
CDR3 DNA: TGCAGCGCTCCGCTACAGGGGGCAGCGGAAGCTTTCTTT

clone size: .
D gene: .
J gene: TRBJ2-2
V gene: TRBV7-7
CDR3 length: 15
CDR3 protein: CASSLGAANTGELFF
CDR3 DNA: TGTGCCAGCAGCTTAGGGGCAGCGAACACCGGGGAGCTGTTTTTT

clone size: .
D gene: .
J gene: TRBJ2-7
V gene: TRBV18
CDR3 length: 16
CDR3 protein: CASSPSGLANIHEQYF
CDR3 DNA: TGTGCCAGCTCACCATCGGGGCTAGCAAATATCCACGAGCAGTACTTC

clone size: few
D gene: .
J gene: TRBJ2-7
V gene: TRBV7-9
CDR3 length: 13
CDR3 protein: CASSSPGKYEQYF
CDR3 DNA: TGTGCCAGCAGCTCTCCGGGAAAATACGAGCAGTACTTC

clone size: large
D gene: .
J gene: TRBJ2-1
V gene: TRBV7-2
CDR3 length: 14
CDR3 protein: CASSSYLSTDEQFF
CDR3 DNA: TGTGCCAGCAGCTCGTACTTGTCCACGGATGAGCAGTTCTTC

clone size: once
D gene: TRBD1
J gene: TRBJ2-7
V gene: TRBV19
CDR3 length: 14
CDR3 protein: CASGVGDRVDEQYF
CDR3 DNA: TGTGCCAGTGGCGTTGGGGACAGGGTGGACGAGCAGTACTTC

clone size: .
D gene: .
J gene: TRBJ2-5
V gene: TRBV5-4
CDR3 length: 16
CDR3 protein: CASSLVDRPPQETQYF
CDR3 DNA: TGTGCCAGCAGCTTGGTTGACAGACCACCCCAAGAGACCCAGTACTTC